The rows below give T cell receptor beta chains drawn from one sample of a study of Graves' ophthalmopathy and Graves' hyperthyroidism. TCRdb passed the multiplex PCR reads through MiXCR, listing each CDR3 protein once. Among over a million distinct CDR3 sequences listed, less than 45% were seen once. The sample comprised peripheral blood or thyroid tissue (not recorded which). The receptors come from an adult man with Graves' hyperthyroidism. The CDR3 runs from the conserved cysteine through the conserved F or W. The order of the fields is V gene, D gene, J gene, clone size, CDR3 length, CDR3 protein, CDR3 DNA. The D gene is left open where the match is weak. Part of the rows lack a size; the others show once, few, many or a class for expanded clones.

TRBV12-3/TRBV12-4	NA	TRBJ1-2	many	14	CASSQTDRNYGYTF	TGTGCCAGCAGCCAGACGGACAGAAACTATGGCTACACCTTC
TRBV12-3/TRBV12-4	TRBD1	TRBJ1-4	NA	16	CASSPATGDRNEKLFF	TGTGCCAGCAGTCCCGCCACAGGGGACCGAAATGAAAAACTGTTTTTT
TRBV29-1	NA	TRBJ2-7	many	13	CSVGQALSYEQYF	TGCAGCGTTGGCCAGGCCTTATCCTACGAGCAGTACTTC
TRBV29-1	TRBD1	TRBJ2-2	NA	15	CSVLPGTGRSGELFF	TGCAGCGTTCTCCCCGGGACAGGGCGGTCCGGGGAGCTGTTTTTT
TRBV10-3	TRBD2	TRBJ2-7	once	15	CAIMEGEGSSYEQYF	TGTGCCATCATGGAAGGGGAGGGGAGCTCCTACGAGCAGTACTTC
TRBV7-9	NA	TRBJ2-3	NA	13	CASSLREADTQYF	TGTGCCAGCAGCTTAAGGGAGGCAGATACGCAGTATTTT
TRBV10-3	NA	TRBJ1-1	many	17	CAISAEGPASLNTEAFF	TGTGCCATCAGTGCGGAGGGACCCGCCAGCTTGAACACTGAAGCTTTCTTT
TRBV19	TRBD2	TRBJ2-6	many	17	CASSRLAGDRGANVLTF	TGTGCCAGTAGTAGGCTAGCGGGAGATCGTGGGGCCAACGTCCTGACTTTC
TRBV28	NA	TRBJ1-1	NA	11	CASSANAEAFF	TGTGCCAGCAGTGCCAACGCTGAAGCTTTCTTT
TRBV15	NA	TRBJ1-1	NA	15	CATSRRGGRNTEAFF	TGTGCCACCAGCCGTCGTGGGGGTAGGAACACTGAAGCTTTCTTT
TRBV10-3	NA	TRBJ1-5	NA	16	CAISESGGSGNQPQHF	TGTGCCATCAGTGAGTCGGGGGGTTCTGGCAATCAGCCCCAGCATTTT
TRBV10-2	NA	TRBJ2-5	NA	13	CASSGTAEETQYF	TGCGCCAGCAGTGGGACAGCAGAAGAGACCCAGTACTTC
TRBV25-1	TRBD1	TRBJ1-4	many	15	CASSYWDRGNEKLFF	TGTGCCAGCAGTTACTGGGACAGGGGCAATGAAAAACTGTTTTTT
TRBV5-1	TRBD1	TRBJ1-1	NA	17	CASRPQGARSTYTEAFF	TGCGCCAGCAGACCACAGGGGGCGCGCAGCACCTACACTGAAGCTTTCTTT
TRBV25-1	NA	TRBJ1-1	many	14	CASSVRGMNTEAFF	TGTGCCAGCAGTGTGCGGGGAATGAACACTGAAGCTTTCTTT
TRBV7-9	TRBD1	TRBJ2-7	NA	14	CASSIQTGQNEQYF	TGTGCCAGCAGCATACAGACAGGGCAGAACGAGCAGTACTTC
TRBV5-4	NA	TRBJ1-4	NA	13	CASSLKANEKLFF	TGTGCCAGCAGCTTGAAAGCTAATGAAAAACTGTTTTTT
TRBV5-1	NA	TRBJ1-2	many	14	CASSLEGRSYGYTF	TGCGCCAGCAGCTTGGAGGGACGGTCCTATGGCTACACCTTC
TRBV20-1	TRBD1	TRBJ1-4	many	15	CSARDIGTGREKLFF	TGCAGTGCTAGAGATATCGGGACAGGGCGTGAAAAACTGTTTTTT
TRBV19	NA	TRBJ1-2	many	15	CASSMTSDGLYGYTF	TGTGCCAGTAGTATGACCTCTGATGGTCTATATGGCTACACCTTC
TRBV24-1	NA	TRBJ2-5	NA	15	CATSDAQGYQETQYF	TGTGCCACCAGTGATGCCCAGGGTTACCAAGAGACCCAGTACTTC
TRBV29-1	NA	TRBJ1-3	NA	14	CSFVTDAPGNTIYF	TGCAGCTTCGTGACGGATGCTCCTGGAAACACCATATATTTT
TRBV15	NA	TRBJ2-5	many	15	CATSRVSRVGETQYF	TGTGCCACCAGCAGGGTATCCCGGGTTGGGGAGACCCAGTACTTC
TRBV29-1	NA	TRBJ1-2	many	13	CSVEDTATRGYTF	TGCAGCGTTGAAGATACGGCAACGAGGGGCTACACCTTC
TRBV3-1	NA	TRBJ1-1	few	12	CASSQVGSEAFF	TGTGCCAGCAGCCAAGTTGGCAGTGAAGCTTTCTTT
TRBV9	NA	TRBJ2-2	many	13	CASSDGNTGELFF	TGTGCCAGCAGCGATGGGAACACCGGGGAGCTGTTTTTT
TRBV10-3	TRBD1	TRBJ2-7	NA	17	CAISGVSLGQGPYEQYF	TGTGCCATCAGTGGGGTTTCTTTGGGACAGGGGCCCTACGAGCAGTACTTC
TRBV3-1	NA	TRBJ2-5	NA	15	CASSHGRYLPETQYF	TGTGCCAGCAGCCACGGGAGATACCTACCAGAGACCCAGTACTTC
TRBV2	NA	TRBJ1-2	once	13	CASSFGQNRGYTF	TGTGCCAGCAGTTTCGGACAGAATCGGGGCTACACCTTC
TRBV12-3/TRBV12-4	NA	TRBJ1-5	few	17	CASSLRGLGESNQPQHF	TGTGCCAGCAGTTTACGGGGATTAGGGGAAAGCAATCAGCCCCAGCATTTT
TRBV6-5	NA	TRBJ1-1	NA	16	CASSYSLDRPVTEAFF	TGTGCCAGCAGTTACTCCCTGGACAGACCGGTCACTGAAGCTTTCTTT
TRBV5-5	TRBD1	TRBJ1-2	NA	14	CASRTQTGGGGYTF	TGTGCCAGCAGAACGCAAACAGGGGGAGGTGGCTACACCTTC
TRBV6-6	TRBD1	TRBJ1-6	few	16	CASRTAGGRKDSPLHF	TGTGCCAGCAGGACCGCAGGGGGCCGGAAGGATTCACCCCTCCACTTT
TRBV14	TRBD1	TRBJ1-4	NA	16	CASSHQGTGGAEKLFF	TGTGCCAGCAGCCACCAGGGGACAGGGGGAGCTGAAAAACTGTTTTTT
TRBV7-2	TRBD1	TRBJ2-7	NA	16	CASSLVGTGTRSEQYF	TGTGCCAGCAGCTTAGTCGGGACAGGGACTCGGAGCGAGCAGTACTTC
TRBV3-1	NA	TRBJ1-2	few	14	CASSQERGDYGYTF	TGTGCCAGCAGCCAAGAACGCGGGGACTATGGCTACACCTTC
TRBV19	NA	TRBJ1-5	many	15	CASSFPEDRNQPQHF	TGTGCCAGTAGTTTCCCCGAAGACAGGAATCAGCCCCAGCATTTT
TRBV12-3/TRBV12-4	NA	TRBJ2-5	many	13	CASSLRREETQYF	TGTGCCAGCAGTTTACGCAGGGAAGAGACCCAGTACTTC
TRBV7-2	NA	TRBJ2-7	NA	17	CASSLRPLVGTSYEQYF	TGTGCCAGCAGCTTACGGCCCCTGGTCGGGACGTCCTACGAGCAGTACTTC
TRBV20-1	NA	TRBJ2-2	few	18	CSAPGGQRSTTNTGELFF	TGCAGTGCCCCGGGAGGACAGCGGTCAACTACTAACACCGGGGAGCTGTTTTTT
TRBV9	TRBD1	TRBJ2-7	many	14	CASSVVTGGGEQYF	TGTGCCAGCAGCGTAGTGACAGGGGGCGGGGAGCAGTACTTC
TRBV9	TRBD1	TRBJ1-2	NA	13	CASSVGTVPGYTF	TGTGCCAGCAGCGTTGGGACAGTTCCTGGCTACACCTTC
TRBV6-6	NA	TRBJ2-5	few	15	CASSYGVPLQETQYF	TGTGCCAGCAGTTACGGGGTTCCCTTACAAGAGACCCAGTACTTC
TRBV4-3	TRBD2	TRBJ2-5	NA	17	CASSRLAGGALQETQYF	TGCGCCAGCAGCCGATTAGCGGGAGGGGCCCTACAAGAGACCCAGTACTTC